Following are 4 T cell receptor beta chains from one sample sequenced in a study of blood T cell repertoires in COVID-19. Generated by immunoSEQ multiplex PCR, the TCRdb table keeps only in-frame clones and is missing some. The table has approximately 310,000 clones, around 87% seen once; the top ten hold around 8%. Sequenced input: peripheral blood. The receptors stem from a woman in her fifties or sixties who had recovered from COVID-19.

The genes are TRBV19 and TRBJ2-5; 7 bases line up with TRBD1. The V segment lost 5 bases and the J segment 4 bases; nucleotides outside the gene matches: 7. The V gene's germline CDR1 is LNHDA and CDR2 SQIVND (reference sequence). The CDR3 loop spans 14 amino acids. This CDR3 reads CASSLRQGPETQYF. The CDR3 DNA follows: TGTGCCAGTAGTCTTAGACAGGGACCAGAGACCCAGTACTTC.

The chain links TRBV7-2 to TRBJ2-5, with D uncertain. This CDR3 has 12 amino acids. V was cut by 5 bases and J by 3 bases, with 7 bases left in between. Germline CDR1 reads SGHTA; CDR2 reads FQGNSA. CDR3 in amino acids: CASSPQKETQYF. DNA for the CDR3: TGTGCCAGCAGCCCCCAAAAAGAGACCCAGTACTTC.

The chain carries TRBV30 and TRBJ2-2, with 9 bases aligning to TRBD1. From germline, CDR1 is GTSNPN and CDR2 SVGIG (reference sequence). CDR3 length equals 14 residues. The V and J ends lost 2 bases and 12 bases, in that order; junction bases with no gene match: 10. The CDR3 DNA reads TGTGCCTGGAGTAGAAGTCGGGACAGGGTCAAGCTGTTTTTT. The encoded protein is CAWSRSRDRVKLFF.

J is TRBJ2-7 and V is TRBV25-1; D is perhaps TRBD1 (6 bases). Germline CDR1 MGHDK, CDR2 SYGVNS. V lost 9 bases to trimming and J lost 2 bases, with 20 bases between them. CDR3 length: 15 amino acids. The CDR3 DNA is TGTGCCAGGCCTACCGGACAGCGGTCGCCCTACGAGCAGTACTTC. This codes for CARPTGQRSPYEQYF.